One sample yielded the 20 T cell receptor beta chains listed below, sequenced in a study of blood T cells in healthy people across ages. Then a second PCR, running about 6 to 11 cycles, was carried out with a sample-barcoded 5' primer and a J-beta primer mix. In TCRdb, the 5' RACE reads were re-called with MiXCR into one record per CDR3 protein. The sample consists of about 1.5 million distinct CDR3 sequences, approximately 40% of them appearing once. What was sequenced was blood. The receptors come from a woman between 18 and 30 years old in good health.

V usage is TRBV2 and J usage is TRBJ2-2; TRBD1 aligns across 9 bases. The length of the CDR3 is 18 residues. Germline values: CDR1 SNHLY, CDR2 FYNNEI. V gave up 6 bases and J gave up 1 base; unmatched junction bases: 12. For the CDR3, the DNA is TGTGCCAGCAGGGAACCCTCCCGACAGGGGGAGAACACCGGGGAGCTGTTTTTT. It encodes CASREPSRQGENTGELFF.

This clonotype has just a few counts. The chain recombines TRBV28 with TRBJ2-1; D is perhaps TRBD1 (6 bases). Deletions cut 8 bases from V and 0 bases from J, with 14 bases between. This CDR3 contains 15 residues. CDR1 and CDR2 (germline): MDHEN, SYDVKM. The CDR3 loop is CASGRRGGSYNEQFF. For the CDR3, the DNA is TGTGCCAGCGGACGTCGAGGGGGCTCCTACAATGAGCAGTTCTTC. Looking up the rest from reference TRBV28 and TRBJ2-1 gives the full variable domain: DVKVTQSSRYLVKRTGEKVFLECVQDMDHENMFWYRQDPGLGLRLIYFSYDVKMKEKGDIPEGYSVSREKKERFSLILESASTNQTSMYLCASGRRGGSYNEQFFGPGTRLTVL.

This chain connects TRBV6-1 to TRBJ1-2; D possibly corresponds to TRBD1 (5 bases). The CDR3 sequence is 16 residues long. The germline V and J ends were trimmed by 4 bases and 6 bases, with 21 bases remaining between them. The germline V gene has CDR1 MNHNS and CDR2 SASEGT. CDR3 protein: CASSGAGQRGGDGYTF. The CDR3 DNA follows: TGTGCCAGCAGTGGAGCCGGACAACGGGGAGGAGATGGCTACACCTTC.

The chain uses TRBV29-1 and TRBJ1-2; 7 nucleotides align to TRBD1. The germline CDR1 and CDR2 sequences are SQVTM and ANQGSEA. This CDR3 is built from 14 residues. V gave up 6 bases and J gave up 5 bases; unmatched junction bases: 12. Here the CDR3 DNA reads TGCAGCGTACCCTGGAGCGCACAGGGGTATGGCTACACCTTC. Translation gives CSVPWSAQGYGYTF.

The CDR3, as DNA: TGCGCCAGCAGCCAAGAAACTAGCGTCTACGAGCAGTACTTC. Protein sequence: CASSQETSVYEQYF. The V gene is TRBV4-1, the J gene TRBJ2-7; TRBD2 matches at 7 bases. The germline CDR1 and CDR2 sequences are MGHRA and YSYEKL. CDR3 length: 14 residues. V trimming: 0 bases; J trimming: 3 bases; junction bases outside the gene matches: 2.

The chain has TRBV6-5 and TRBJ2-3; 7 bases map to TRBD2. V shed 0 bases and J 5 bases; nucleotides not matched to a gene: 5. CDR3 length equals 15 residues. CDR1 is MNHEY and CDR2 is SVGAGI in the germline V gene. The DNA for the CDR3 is TGTGCCAGCAGTTACTCGGGCGGGAGTAAAGATACGCAGTATTTT. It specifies CASSYSGGSKDTQYF.

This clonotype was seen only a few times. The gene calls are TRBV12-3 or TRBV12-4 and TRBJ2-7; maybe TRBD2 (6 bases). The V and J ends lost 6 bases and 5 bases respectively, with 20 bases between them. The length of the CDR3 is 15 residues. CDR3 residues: CASSPQPRDLNEQYF. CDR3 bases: TGTGCCAGCAGCCCCCAACCCCGGGACTTAAACGAGCAGTACTTC.

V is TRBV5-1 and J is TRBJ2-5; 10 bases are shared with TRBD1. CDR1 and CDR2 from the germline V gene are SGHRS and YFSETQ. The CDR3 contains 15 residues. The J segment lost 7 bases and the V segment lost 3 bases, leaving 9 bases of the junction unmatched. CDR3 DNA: TGCGCCAGCAGCTATAGTGGGACAGGGGAAGGGACCCAGTACTTC. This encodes CASSYSGTGEGTQYF.

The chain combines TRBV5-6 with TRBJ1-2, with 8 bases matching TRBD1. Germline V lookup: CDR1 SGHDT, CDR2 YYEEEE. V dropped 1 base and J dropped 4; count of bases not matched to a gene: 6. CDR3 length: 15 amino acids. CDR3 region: CASSLRQGTPYGYTF. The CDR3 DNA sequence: TGTGCCAGCAGCTTGCGACAGGGGACTCCCTATGGCTACACCTTC.

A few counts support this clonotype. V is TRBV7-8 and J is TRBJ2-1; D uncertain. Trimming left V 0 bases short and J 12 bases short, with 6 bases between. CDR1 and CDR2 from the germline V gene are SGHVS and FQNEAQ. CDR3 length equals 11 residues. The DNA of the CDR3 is TGTGCCAGCAGCTTAGCGGGTCCGCAGTTCTTC. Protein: CASSLAGPQFF.

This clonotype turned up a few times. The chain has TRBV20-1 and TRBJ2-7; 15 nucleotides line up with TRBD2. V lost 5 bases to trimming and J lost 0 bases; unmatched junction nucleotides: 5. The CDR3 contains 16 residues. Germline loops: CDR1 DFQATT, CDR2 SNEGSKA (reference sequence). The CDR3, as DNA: TGCAGTGCTCGCGGACTAGCGGGAGGGAGCTCCTACGAGCAGTACTTC. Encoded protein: CSARGLAGGSSYEQYF.

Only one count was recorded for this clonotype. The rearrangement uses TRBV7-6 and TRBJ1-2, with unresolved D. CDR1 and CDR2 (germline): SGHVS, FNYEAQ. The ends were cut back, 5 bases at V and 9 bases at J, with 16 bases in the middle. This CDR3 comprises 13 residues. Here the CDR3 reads CASSGSSGVSYTF. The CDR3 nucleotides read TGTGCCAGCAGCGGGTCTTCCGGGGTCAGCTACACCTTC.

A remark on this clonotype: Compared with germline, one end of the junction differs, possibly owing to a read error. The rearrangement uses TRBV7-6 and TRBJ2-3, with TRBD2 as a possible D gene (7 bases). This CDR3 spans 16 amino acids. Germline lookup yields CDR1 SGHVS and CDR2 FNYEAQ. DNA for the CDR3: TGTGCCAGCAGCTTGTCGGGGGGCCACAGCACGGATACGCAGTATTTT. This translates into CASSLSGGHSTDTQYF.

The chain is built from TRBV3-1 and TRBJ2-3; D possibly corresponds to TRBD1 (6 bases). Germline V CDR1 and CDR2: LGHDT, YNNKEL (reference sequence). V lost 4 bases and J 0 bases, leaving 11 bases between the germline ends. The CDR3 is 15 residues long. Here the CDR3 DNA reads TGTGCCAGCAGCCGGAACAGGGCTAGCACAGATACGCAGTATTTT. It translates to CASSRNRASTDTQYF.

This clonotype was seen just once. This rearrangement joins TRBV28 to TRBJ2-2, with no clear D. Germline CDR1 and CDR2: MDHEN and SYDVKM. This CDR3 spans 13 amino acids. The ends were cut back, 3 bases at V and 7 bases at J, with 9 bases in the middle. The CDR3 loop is CASSFKVNGELFF. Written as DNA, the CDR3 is TGTGCCAGCAGTTTTAAGGTGAACGGGGAGCTGTTTTTT.

The CDR3 region has the DNA TGCAGTGCTAGCCCGGACACGGGTACTGAAGCTTTCTTT. It translates to CSASPDTGTEAFF. V usage is TRBV20-1 and J usage is TRBJ1-1; possible D gene TRBD1, 5 bases. The V gene's germline CDR1 is DFQATT and CDR2 SNEGSKA (reference sequence). Between the trimmed V and J ends, which lost 3 bases and 5 bases, there was a span of 13 bases. The CDR3 has 13 amino acids.

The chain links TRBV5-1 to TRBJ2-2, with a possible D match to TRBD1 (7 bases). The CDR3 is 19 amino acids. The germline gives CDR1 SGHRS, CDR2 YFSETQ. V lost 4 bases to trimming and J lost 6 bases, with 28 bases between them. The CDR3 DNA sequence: TGCGCCAGCAGCCCGGAGGGACAGTTCGTTGCGGAGACGGCCGGGGAGCTGTTTTTT. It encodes CASSPEGQFVAETAGELFF.

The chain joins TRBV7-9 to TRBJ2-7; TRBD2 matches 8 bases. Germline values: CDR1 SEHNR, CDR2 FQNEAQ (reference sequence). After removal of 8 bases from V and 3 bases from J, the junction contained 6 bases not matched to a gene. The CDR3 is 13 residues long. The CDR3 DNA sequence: TGTGCCAGCCGCGGGGGGCCCAGCTACGAGCAGTACTTC. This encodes CASRGGPSYEQYF. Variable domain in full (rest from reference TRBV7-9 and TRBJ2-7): DTGVSQNPRHKITKRGQNVTFRCDPISEHNRLYWYRQTLGQGPEFLTYFQNEAQLEKSRLLSDRFSAERPKGSFSTLEIQRTEQGDSAMYLCASRGGPSYEQYFGPGTRLTVT.

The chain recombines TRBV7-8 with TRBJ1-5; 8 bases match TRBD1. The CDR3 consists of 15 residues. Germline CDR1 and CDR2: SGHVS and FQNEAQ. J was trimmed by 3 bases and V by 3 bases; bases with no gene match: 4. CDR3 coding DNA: TGTGCCAGCAGCTTTGGACAGGGCCCCAATCAGCCCCAGCATTTT. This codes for CASSFGQGPNQPQHF.

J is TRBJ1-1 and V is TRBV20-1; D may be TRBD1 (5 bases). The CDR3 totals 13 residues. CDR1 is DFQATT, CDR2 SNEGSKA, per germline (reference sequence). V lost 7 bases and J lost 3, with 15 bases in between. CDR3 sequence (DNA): TGCAGTGACACATCGGAGGGGTACACTGAAGCTTTCTTT. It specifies CSDTSEGYTEAFF.